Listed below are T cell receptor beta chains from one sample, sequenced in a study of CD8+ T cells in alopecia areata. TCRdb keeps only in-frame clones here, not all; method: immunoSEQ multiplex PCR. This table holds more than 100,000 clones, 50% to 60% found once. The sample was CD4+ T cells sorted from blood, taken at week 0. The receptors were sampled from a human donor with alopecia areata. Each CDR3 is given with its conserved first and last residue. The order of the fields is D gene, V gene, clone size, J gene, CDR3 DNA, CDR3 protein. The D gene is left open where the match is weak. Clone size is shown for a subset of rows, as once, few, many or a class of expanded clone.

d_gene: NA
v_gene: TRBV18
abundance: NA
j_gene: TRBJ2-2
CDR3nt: TGTGCCAGCTCACGGGACTTCCTCACCGGGGAGCTGTTTTTT
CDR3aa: CASSRDFLTGELFF

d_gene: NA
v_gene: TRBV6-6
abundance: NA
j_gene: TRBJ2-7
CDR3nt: TGTGCCAGCGGGCGGGATATCTACGAGCAGTACTTC
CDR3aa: CASGRDIYEQYF

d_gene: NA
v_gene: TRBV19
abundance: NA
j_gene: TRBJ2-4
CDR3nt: TGTGCCAGTAGTAAGGGAATATTCCAGAGAGACAAAAACATTCAGTACTTC
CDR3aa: CASSKGIFQRDKNIQYF

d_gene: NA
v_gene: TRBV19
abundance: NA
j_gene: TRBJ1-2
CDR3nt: TGTGCCAGTACCCGCGGCGGAGAGTCCTATGGCTACACCTTC
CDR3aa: CASTRGGESYGYTF

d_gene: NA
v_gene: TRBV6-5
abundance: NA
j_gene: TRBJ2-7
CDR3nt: TGTGCCAGCTCCCGGAGGGGTAGTCCCTCCTACGAGCAGTACTTC
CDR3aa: CASSRRGSPSYEQYF

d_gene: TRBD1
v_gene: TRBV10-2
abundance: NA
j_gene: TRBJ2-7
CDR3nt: TGCGCCAGCAGTGAGGACAGGGTGGACTACGAGCAGTACTTC
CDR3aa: CASSEDRVDYEQYF

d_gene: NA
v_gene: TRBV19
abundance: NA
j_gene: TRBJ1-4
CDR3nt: TGTGCCAGTAGTAAAGGAACAGGCCGGAATGAAAAACTGTTTTTT
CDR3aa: CASSKGTGRNEKLFF

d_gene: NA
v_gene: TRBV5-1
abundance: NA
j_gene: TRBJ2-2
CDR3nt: TGCGCCAGCAGCTTGGCCCCGGGTGACCTCGGGGAGCTGTTTTTT
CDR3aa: CASSLAPGDLGELFF

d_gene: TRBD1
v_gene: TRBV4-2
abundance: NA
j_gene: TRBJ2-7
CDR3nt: TGTGCCAGCAGCCAGGACACCGGGACAGGGGTCTACGAGCAGTACTTC
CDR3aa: CASSQDTGTGVYEQYF

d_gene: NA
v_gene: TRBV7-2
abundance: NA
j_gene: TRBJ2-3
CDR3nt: TGTGCCAGCAGCTTAGAATTCACAGATACGCAGTATTTT
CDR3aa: CASSLEFTDTQYF

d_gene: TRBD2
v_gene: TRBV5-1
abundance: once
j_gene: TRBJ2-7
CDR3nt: TGCGCCAGCAGCTACTTATCCGGGACTAGCGGGAGGGGCTACGAGCAGTACTTC
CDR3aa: CASSYLSGTSGRGYEQYF

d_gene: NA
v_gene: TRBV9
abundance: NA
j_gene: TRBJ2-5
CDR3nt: TGTGCCAGCAGCGTAGGGAGAAGGGGGAGCGGCCAAGAGACCCAGTACTTC
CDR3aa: CASSVGRRGSGQETQYF

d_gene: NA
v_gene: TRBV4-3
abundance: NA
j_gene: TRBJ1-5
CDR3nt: TGCGCCAGCAGCCAAGGCGTGGGCAGCAATCAGCCCCAGCATTTT
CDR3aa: CASSQGVGSNQPQHF

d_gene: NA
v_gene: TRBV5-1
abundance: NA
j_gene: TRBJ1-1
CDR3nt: TGCGCCAGCAGTGCGTCGGGAGGAACCACTGAAGCTTTCTTT
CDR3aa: CASSASGGTTEAFF

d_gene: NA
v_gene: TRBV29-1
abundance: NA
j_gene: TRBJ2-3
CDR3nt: TGCAGCGTTGTAGCACAGGGAGGAACAGATACGCAGTATTTT
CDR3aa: CSVVAQGGTDTQYF

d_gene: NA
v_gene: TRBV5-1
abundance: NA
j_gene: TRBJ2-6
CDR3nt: TGCGCCAGCAAGTCCACTGGGGCCAACGTCCTGACTTTC
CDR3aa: CASKSTGANVLTF

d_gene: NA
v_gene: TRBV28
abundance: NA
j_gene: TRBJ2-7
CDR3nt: TGTGCCAGCAGTCCCATTGGTCGGGCCTCGGGTTTTGCCTACGAGCAGTACTTC
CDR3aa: CASSPIGRASGFAYEQYF

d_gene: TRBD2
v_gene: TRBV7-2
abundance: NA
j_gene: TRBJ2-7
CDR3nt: TGTGCCAGCAGCTTAAGTGCCGGGACTAGCGACTTCGAGCAGTACTTC
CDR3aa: CASSLSAGTSDFEQYF

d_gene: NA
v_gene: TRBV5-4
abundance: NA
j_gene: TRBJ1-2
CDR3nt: TGTGCCAGCAGCTTGGTGCGGCAGGAAAACTATGGCTACACCTTC
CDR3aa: CASSLVRQENYGYTF

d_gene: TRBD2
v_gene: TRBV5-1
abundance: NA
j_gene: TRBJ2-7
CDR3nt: TGCGCCAGCAGCTTAACCACTAGCGGGGGCTCCTACGAGCAGTACTTC
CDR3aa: CASSLTTSGGSYEQYF

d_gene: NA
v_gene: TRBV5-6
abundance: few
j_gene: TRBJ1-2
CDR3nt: TGTGCCAGCAGCTCCGCCGGGATCCGGAGTGACGGCTACACCTTC
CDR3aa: CASSSAGIRSDGYTF

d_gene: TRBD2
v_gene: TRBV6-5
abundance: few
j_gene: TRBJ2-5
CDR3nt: TGTGCCAGCAGTTACTCTTGGAGCGGGGGACAAGAGACCCAGTACTTC
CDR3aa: CASSYSWSGGQETQYF

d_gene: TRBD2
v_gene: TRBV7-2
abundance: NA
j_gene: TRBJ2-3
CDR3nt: TGTGCCAGCAGCTTAGTAGTCCTAGCGGGGGGCACAGATACGCAGTATTTT
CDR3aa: CASSLVVLAGGTDTQYF

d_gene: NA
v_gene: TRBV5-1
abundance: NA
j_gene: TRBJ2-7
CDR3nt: TGCGCCAGCAGCCCAGGAGACAGGCACCCTTTGGGCCAACAGTACTTC
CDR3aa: CASSPGDRHPLGQQYF

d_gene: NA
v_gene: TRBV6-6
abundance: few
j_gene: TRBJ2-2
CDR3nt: TGTGCCAGCAGTTTGGAGGGGATGAACACCGGGGAGCTGTTTTTT
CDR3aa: CASSLEGMNTGELFF

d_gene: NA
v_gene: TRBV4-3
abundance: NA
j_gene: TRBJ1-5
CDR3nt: TGCGCCAGCAGCCAAGATCCATATAGCAATCAGCCCCAGCATTTT
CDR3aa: CASSQDPYSNQPQHF

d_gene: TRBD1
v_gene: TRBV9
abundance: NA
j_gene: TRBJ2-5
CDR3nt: TGTGCCAGCAGCGTAACCCCGAGCCCCAGGGGGCGCAGGGAAGAGACCCAGTACTTC
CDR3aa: CASSVTPSPRGRREETQYF

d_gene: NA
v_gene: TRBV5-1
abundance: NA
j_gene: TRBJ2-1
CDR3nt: TGCGCCAGCAGCTTGATCCTGGACCGTTACAATGAGCAGTTCTTC
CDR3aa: CASSLILDRYNEQFF

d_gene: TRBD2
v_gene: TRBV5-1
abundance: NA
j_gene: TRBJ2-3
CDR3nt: TGCGCCAGCAGCTTGACTAGCGGGGAGCCGGGGGCAGATACGCAGTATTTT
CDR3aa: CASSLTSGEPGADTQYF